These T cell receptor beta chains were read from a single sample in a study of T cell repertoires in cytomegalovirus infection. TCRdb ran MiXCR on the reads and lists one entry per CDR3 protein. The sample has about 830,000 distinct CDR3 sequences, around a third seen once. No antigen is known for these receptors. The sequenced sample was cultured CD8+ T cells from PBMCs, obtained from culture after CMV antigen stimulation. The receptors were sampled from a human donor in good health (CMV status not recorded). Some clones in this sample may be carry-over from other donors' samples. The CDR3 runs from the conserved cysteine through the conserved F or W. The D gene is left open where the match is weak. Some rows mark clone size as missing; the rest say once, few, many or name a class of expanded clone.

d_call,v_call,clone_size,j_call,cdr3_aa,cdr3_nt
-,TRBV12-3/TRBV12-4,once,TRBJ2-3,CASSLHSADTQYF,TGTGCCAGCAGTTTACACTCCGCAGATACGCAGTATTTT
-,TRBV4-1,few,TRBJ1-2,CASSQIAQGTSYGYTF,TGCGCCAGCAGCCAAATTGCTCAGGGGACCAGCTATGGCTACACCTTC
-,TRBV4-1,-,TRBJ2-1,CASSQFGAISSYNEQFF,TGCGCCAGCAGCCAATTCGGGGCGATAAGCTCCTACAATGAGCAGTTCTTC
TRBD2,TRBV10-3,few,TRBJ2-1,CAISRIAGDTHNEQFF,TGTGCCATCAGTAGAATAGCGGGGGACACTCACAATGAGCAGTTCTTC
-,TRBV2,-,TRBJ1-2,CASRGGSYTF,TGTGCCAGCAGGGGAGGTTCCTACACCTTC
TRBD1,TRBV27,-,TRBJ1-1,CASSLSGRRGRRDTEAFF,TGTGCCAGCAGTTTATCTGGGCGTAGGGGGCGGAGGGACACTGAAGCTTTCTTT
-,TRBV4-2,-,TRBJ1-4,CASSQDWDNEKLFF,TGTGCCAGCAGCCAAGATTGGGATAATGAAAAACTGTTTTTT
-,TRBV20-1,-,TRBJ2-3,CSARDLFTDTQYF,TGCAGTGCTAGAGATCTATTTACAGATACGCAGTATTTT
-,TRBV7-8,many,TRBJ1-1,CASTLGRGGTEAFF,TGTGCCAGCACCCTTGGGAGGGGGGGGACTGAAGCTTTCTTT
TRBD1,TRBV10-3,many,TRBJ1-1,CAISTHLDRGGEAFF,TGTGCCATCAGTACCCATCTCGACAGGGGTGGTGAAGCTTTCTTT
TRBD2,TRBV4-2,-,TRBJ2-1,CASSQDLRGGTYNEQFF,TGTGCCAGCAGCCAAGATCTGCGGGGGGGAACCTACAATGAGCAGTTCTTC
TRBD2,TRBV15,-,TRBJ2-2,CATGASGGALAGELFF,TGTGCCACCGGTGCGAGCGGGGGGGCCTTGGCCGGGGAGCTGTTTTTT
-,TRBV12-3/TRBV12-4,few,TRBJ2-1,CASSLVWGEQFF,TGTGCCAGCAGTTTAGTCTGGGGGGAGCAGTTCTTC
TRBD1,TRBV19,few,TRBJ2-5,CASSPGQIPREETQYF,TGTGCCAGTAGTCCGGGACAGATCCCGCGAGAAGAGACCCAGTACTTC
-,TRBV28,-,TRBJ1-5,CASSLMRDQPQHF,TGTGCCAGCAGTTTAATGAGGGATCAGCCCCAGCATTTT
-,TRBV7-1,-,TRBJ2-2,CASSPAGSGELFF,TGTGCCAGCAGCCCAGCCGGGTCCGGGGAGCTGTTTTTT
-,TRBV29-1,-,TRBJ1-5,CSVGDDLNQPQHF,TGCAGCGTTGGGGACGACCTCAATCAGCCCCAGCATTTT
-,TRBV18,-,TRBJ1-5,CASSPDGNNNQPQHF,TGTGCCAGCTCACCAGACGGCAACAATAATCAGCCCCAGCATTTT
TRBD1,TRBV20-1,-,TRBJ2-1,CSAPGTAIYNEQFF,TGCAGTGCTCCCGGGACAGCTATATACAATGAGCAGTTCTTC
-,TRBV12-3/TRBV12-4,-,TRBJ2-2,CASSGGGGHAGELFF,TGTGCCAGCAGCGGTGGGGGGGGGCACGCCGGGGAGCTGTTTTTT
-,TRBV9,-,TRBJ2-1,CASSVGVGQYNEQFF,TGTGCCAGCAGCGTAGGGGTCGGGCAATACAATGAGCAGTTCTTC
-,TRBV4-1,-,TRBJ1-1,CASSQRQNTEAFF,TGCGCCAGCAGCCAGAGACAGAACACTGAAGCTTTCTTT
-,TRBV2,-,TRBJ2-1,CASTADPAVSSYNEQFF,TGTGCCAGCACTGCCGACCCGGCGGTTAGCTCCTACAATGAGCAGTTCTTC
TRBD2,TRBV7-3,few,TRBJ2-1,CASSPGLAGFDEQFF,TGTGCCAGCAGTCCCGGACTAGCGGGGTTCGATGAGCAGTTCTTC
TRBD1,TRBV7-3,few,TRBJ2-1,CASSSGQGREEQFF,TGTGCCAGCAGCTCCGGACAGGGAAGGGAGGAGCAGTTCTTC